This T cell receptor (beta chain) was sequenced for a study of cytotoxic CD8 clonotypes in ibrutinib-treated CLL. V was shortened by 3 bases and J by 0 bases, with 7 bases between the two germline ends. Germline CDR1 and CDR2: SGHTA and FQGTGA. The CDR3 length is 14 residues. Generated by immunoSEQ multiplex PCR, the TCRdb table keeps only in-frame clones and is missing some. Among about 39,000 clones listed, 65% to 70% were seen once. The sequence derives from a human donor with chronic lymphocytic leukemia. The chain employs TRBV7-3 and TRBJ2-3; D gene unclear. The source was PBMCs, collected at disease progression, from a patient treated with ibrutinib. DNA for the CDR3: TGTGCCAGCAGCTTGGCCCATAGCACAGATACGCAGTATTTT. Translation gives CASSLAHSTDTQYF.